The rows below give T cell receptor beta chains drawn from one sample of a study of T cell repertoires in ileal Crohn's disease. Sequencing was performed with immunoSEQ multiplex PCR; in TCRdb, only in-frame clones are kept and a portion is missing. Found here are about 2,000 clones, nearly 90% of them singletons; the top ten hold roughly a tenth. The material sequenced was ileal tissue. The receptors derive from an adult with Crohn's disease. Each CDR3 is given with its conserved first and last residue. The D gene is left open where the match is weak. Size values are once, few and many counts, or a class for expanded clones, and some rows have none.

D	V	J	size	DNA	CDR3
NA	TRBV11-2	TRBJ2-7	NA	TGTGCCAGCAGCCAAAACCCCACGGGCGAGCAGTACTTC	CASSQNPTGEQYF
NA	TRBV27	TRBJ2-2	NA	TGTGCCAGCAGTCAACAGGGTCGGGCGGGGACCGGGGAGCTGTTTTTT	CASSQQGRAGTGELFF
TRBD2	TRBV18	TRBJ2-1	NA	TGTGCCAGCTCACCAAGACTAGCGGGGGACTACAATGAGCAGTTCTTC	CASSPRLAGDYNEQFF
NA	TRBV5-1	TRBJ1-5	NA	TGCGCCAGCAGCTTGGGACAAAATCAGCCCCAGCATTTT	CASSLGQNQPQHF
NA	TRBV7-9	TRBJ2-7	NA	TGTGCCAGCAGCTTCCCACGGGACACGAGCTCCTACGAGCAGTACTTC	CASSFPRDTSSYEQYF
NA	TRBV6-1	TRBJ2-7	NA	TGTGCCAGCAGTGAACGAGCCCGTCAGTACTTC	CASSERARQYF
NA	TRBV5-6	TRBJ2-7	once	TGTGCCAGCAGCATTACAGGGATATCCTACGAGCAGTACTTC	CASSITGISYEQYF
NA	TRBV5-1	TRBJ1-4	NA	TGCGCCAGCAGCCTGGTCATCGGGGCAACTAATGAAAAACTGTTTTTT	CASSLVIGATNEKLFF
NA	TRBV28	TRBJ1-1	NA	TGTGCCGGCAGTCCAACAGGCTTGAACACTGAAGCTTTCTTT	CAGSPTGLNTEAFF
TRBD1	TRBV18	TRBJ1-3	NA	TGTGCCAGCTCACCCAACACAGGGGTTGGAAACACCATATATTTT	CASSPNTGVGNTIYF
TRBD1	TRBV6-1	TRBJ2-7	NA	TGTGCCAGCAGTGACAGATCGGCAGGGGGCAAGGACGAGCAGTACTTC	CASSDRSAGGKDEQYF
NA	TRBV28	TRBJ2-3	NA	TGTGCCAGCAGTGAAATGGGGCTCGGCACAGATACGCAGTATTTT	CASSEMGLGTDTQYF
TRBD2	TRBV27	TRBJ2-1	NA	TGTGCCAGCCGGCCGGGACTACCCCACAATGAGCAGTTCTTC	CASRPGLPHNEQFF
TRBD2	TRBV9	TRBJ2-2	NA	TGTGCCAGCAGCTCGAAGACTAGCGGGGAGGCCGGGGAGCTGTTTTTT	CASSSKTSGEAGELFF
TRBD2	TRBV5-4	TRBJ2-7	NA	TGTGCCAGCAGCCGCCGGGGGGGCGGGAGGAACCCAACGGAGCAGTACTTC	CASSRRGGGRNPTEQYF
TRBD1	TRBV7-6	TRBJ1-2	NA	TGTGCCAGCAGCTTAGCTCCCACAGGGGGGGTCCACTTC	CASSLAPTGGVHF
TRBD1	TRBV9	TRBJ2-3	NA	TGTGCCAGCAGCGCTTTCGGACAGGTTTCAGATACGCAGTATTTT	CASSAFGQVSDTQYF
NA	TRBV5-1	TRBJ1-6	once	TGCGCCAGCAGCTTTGACAGCTCCTATAATTCACCCCTCCACTTT	CASSFDSSYNSPLHF
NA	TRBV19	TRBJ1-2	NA	TGTGCCAGTAGTGCATCGGTCGTTACTCACCATTATGGCTACACCTTC	CASSASVVTHHYGYTF
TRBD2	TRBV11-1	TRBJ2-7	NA	TGTGCCAGCAGCTGGGGACTAGCGGGGACCTACGAGCAGTACTTC	CASSWGLAGTYEQYF
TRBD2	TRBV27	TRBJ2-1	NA	TGTGCCAGCAGTTTATTGTTAGGGGCGGGGGGGGACAATGAGCAGTTCTTC	CASSLLLGAGGDNEQFF
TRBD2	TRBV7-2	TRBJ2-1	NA	TGTGCCAGCAGCCTAAGAGGGCTAGCGGGGTCGCACTCCTACAATGAGCAGTTCTTC	CASSLRGLAGSHSYNEQFF
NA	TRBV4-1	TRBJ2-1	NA	TGCGCCAGCAGCCAAGAAACCTTAGGTGAGCAGTTCTTC	CASSQETLGEQFF
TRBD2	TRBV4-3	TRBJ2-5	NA	TGCGCCAGCAGCCAACACGCCCTAGCGGAAGAGACCCAGTACTTC	CASSQHALAEETQYF
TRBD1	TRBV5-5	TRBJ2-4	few	TGTGCCAGCAGCTTGGAAGGGACAGACAAAAACATTCAGTACTTC	CASSLEGTDKNIQYF
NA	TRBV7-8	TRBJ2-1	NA	TGTGCCAGCAGCTTAGACAGGGAAAATGAGCAGTTCTTC	CASSLDRENEQFF
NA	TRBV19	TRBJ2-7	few	TGTGCCAGTAGTTGGGGGTACGAGCAGTACTTC	CASSWGYEQYF
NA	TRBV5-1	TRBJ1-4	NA	TGCGCCAGCAGCGAAAGACAGGCAACTAATGAAAAACTGTTTTTT	CASSERQATNEKLFF
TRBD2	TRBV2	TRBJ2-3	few	TGTGCCAGCGGCGGGAGTATCACAGATACGCAGTATTTT	CASGGSITDTQYF
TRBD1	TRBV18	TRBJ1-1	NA	TGTGCCAGCTCACCTCTAGGACAGGGGGCGAACACTGAAGCTTTCTTT	CASSPLGQGANTEAFF
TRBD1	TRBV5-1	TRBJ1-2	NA	TGCGCCAGCAGTTCCCGACAGGGGGGAAGTGGCTACACCTTC	CASSSRQGGSGYTF
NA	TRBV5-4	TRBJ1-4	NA	TGTGCCAGCAGCAAGCCCGGGACGTATGAAAAACTGTTTTTT	CASSKPGTYEKLFF
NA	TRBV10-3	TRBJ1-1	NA	TGTGCCATCAGTGAGTCAGGGTACACTGAAGCTTTCTTT	CAISESGYTEAFF
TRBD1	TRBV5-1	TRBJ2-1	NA	TGCGCCAGCAGCCCACAAAGGGGACAGGCGAAGGGTCACAATGAGCAGTTCTTC	CASSPQRGQAKGHNEQFF
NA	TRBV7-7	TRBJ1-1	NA	TGTGCTAGCAGCTTAAGGGGGAACACTGAAGCTTTCTTT	CASSLRGNTEAFF
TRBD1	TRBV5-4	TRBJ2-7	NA	TGTGCCAGCAGCCCTAGGACAGGCCGCTCCTACGAGCAGTACTTC	CASSPRTGRSYEQYF
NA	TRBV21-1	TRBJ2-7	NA	TGTGCCAGCAGCAAGGACATTTCCTACGAGCAGTACTTC	CASSKDISYEQYF
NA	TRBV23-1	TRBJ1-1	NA	TGCGCCAACCGGGGGACCCGAATCACTGAAGCTTTCTTT	CANRGTRITEAFF
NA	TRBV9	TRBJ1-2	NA	TGTGCCAGCAGCTCTAGACAGCTAGACTACACCTTC	CASSSRQLDYTF
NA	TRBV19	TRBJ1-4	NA	TGTGCCAGTAGTATAAAAGACTTAGGGGGTGAAAAACTGTTTTTT	CASSIKDLGGEKLFF